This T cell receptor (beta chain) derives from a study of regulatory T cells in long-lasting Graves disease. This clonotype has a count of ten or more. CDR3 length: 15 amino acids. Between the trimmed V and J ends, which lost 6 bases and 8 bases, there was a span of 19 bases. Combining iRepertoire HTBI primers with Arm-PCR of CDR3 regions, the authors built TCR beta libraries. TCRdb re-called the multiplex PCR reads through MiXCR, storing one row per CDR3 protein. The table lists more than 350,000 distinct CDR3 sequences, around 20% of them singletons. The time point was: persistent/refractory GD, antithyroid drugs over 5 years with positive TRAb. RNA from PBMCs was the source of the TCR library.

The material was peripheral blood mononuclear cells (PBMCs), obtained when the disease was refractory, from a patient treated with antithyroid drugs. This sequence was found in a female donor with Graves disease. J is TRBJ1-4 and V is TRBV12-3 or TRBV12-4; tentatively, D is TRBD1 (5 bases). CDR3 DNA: TGTGCCAGCAGCGCCTTCGGTGGCGGGGGGGAAAAACTGTTTTTT. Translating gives CASSAFGGGGEKLFF.